The next 11 T cell receptor beta chains were all read from a single sample in a study of control samples from healthy donors and cancer patients. Sequenced by immunoSEQ multiplex PCR; TCRdb stores in-frame clones only, minus some. The data contain around 180,000 clones, 94% of them singletons. The sequenced material came from blood. The receptors derive from a woman under 30 in good health.

The chain employs TRBV7-2 and TRBJ1-1; possible D gene TRBD1, 6 bases. From germline, CDR1 is SGHTA and CDR2 FQGNSA. The CDR3 sequence is 15 residues long. V lost 5 bases and J 8 bases, leaving 21 bases between the germline ends. CDR3 sequence (DNA): TGTGCCAGCAGCCCATACCTCTACAGGGACCCCGAAGCTTTCTTT. This translates into CASSPYLYRDPEAFF.

V gene TRBV10-3 combines with J gene TRBJ1-5; D is possibly TRBD1 (6 bases). Trimming left V 3 bases short and J 1 base short, with 13 bases between. From germline, CDR1 is ENHRY and CDR2 SYGVKD. The CDR3 is 16 amino acids. The CDR3 DNA follows: TGTGCCATCAGTGAAGCAGGGGAAGGGAGCAATCAGCCCCAGCATTTT. Residues: CAISEAGEGSNQPQHF.

The table lists this clone with a count of one. The CDR3 protein is CASVGQGPRSYNEQFF. The CDR3 DNA sequence: TGTGCCAGCGTGGGACAGGGGCCGCGCTCCTACAATGAGCAGTTCTTC. The V and J genes are TRBV28 and TRBJ2-1; 10 nucleotides align to TRBD1. The V and J ends lost 8 bases and 0 bases, in that order; junction bases with no gene match: 7. The CDR3 is 16 amino acids. Per the germline V gene, CDR1 is MDHEN and CDR2 is SYDVKM.

The chain combines TRBV14 with TRBJ2-3; D not resolved. V lost 0 bases and J 6 bases, leaving 16 bases between the germline ends. The CDR3 is 16 residues long. Germline assignment: CDR1 SGHDN and CDR2 FVKESK. The CDR3: CASSQEDKDLMDTQYF. The DNA for the CDR3 is TGTGCCAGCAGCCAAGAAGATAAGGACCTAATGGATACGCAGTATTTT. The complete variable domain, with remaining parts taken from reference TRBV14 and TRBJ2-3, reads EAGVTQFPSHSVIEKGQTVTLRCDPISGHDNLYWYRRVMGKEIKFLLHFVKESKQDESGMPNNRFLAERTGGTYSTLKVQPAELEDSGVYFCASSQEDKDLMDTQYFGPGTRLTVL.

The rearrangement links TRBV6-1 to TRBJ2-3; D is unclear. Deletions cut 8 bases from V and 1 base from J, with 16 bases between. Germline V gene lookup returns CDR1 MNHNS and CDR2 SASEGT. CDR3 length: 15 residues. CDR3: CASSSQDPRTDTQYF. The CDR3, as DNA: TGTGCCAGCTCCTCGCAGGACCCTCGCACAGATACGCAGTATTTT.

Regarding this clone: This sample includes further DNA sequences coding for the same CDR3. This chain uses TRBV11-2 with TRBJ2-1; D assignment may be TRBD1 or TRBD2 (5 bases each). This CDR3 has 12 amino acids. V lost 8 bases, J lost 10 bases, and 15 bases lay in between. Per germline, CDR1 SGHAT and CDR2 FQNNGV. In DNA, the CDR3 is TGTGCCAGCTCTCCTATCGGGGACGAGCAGTTCTTC. It specifies CASSPIGDEQFF.

The chain employs TRBV7-2 and TRBJ1-1; TRBD1 agrees at 7 bases. J gave up 3 bases and V 5 bases, and 6 bases lay outside the gene matches. This CDR3 has 14 residues. Per germline, CDR1 SGHTA and CDR2 FQGNSA. The CDR3 here is CASSQQGRHTEAFF. The DNA of the CDR3 is TGTGCCAGCAGCCAACAGGGGAGGCACACTGAAGCTTTCTTT.

This rearrangement joins TRBV11-1 to TRBJ2-7, with D possibly being TRBD2 (5 bases). This CDR3 region has 15 residues. Germline V gene data show CDR1 as SGHAT and CDR2 as FQDESV (reference sequence). The V end was cut by 8 bases, the J end by 0 bases, with 17 bases between. The DNA for the CDR3 is TGTGCCAGCGGAATCTTACGAGGGCCCTCCTACGAGCAGTACTTC. Amino acid sequence: CASGILRGPSYEQYF.

V and J are TRBV9 and TRBJ1-6; no clear D gene. This CDR3 is 17 amino acids long. CDR1 and CDR2 (germline): SGDLS, YYNGEE. Trimming shortened V by 0 bases and J by 0 bases, and 10 bases separated the two germline ends. The CDR3 DNA reads TGTGCCAGCAGCGTAGGACCGCGGAGCTCCTATAATTCACCCCTCCACTTT. Translating gives CASSVGPRSSYNSPLHF.

This chain uses TRBV5-4 with TRBJ2-5, with D perhaps TRBD2 (5 bases). V was clipped by 4 bases and J by 5 bases, with 24 bases between them. Germline V gene sequence: CDR1 SGHNT, CDR2 YYREEE (reference sequence). This CDR3 has 17 amino acids. CDR3 bases: TGTGCCAGCAGCCCCCACGAGGTCAGAGGGATTAGGGAGACCCAGTACTTC. This sequence encodes CASSPHEVRGIRETQYF.

As DNA, the CDR3 is TGTGCCAGCAGCTTTAGCGGGGGGGAGCAGTTCTTC. Its protein product is CASSFSGGEQFF. V gene TRBV13 combines with J gene TRBJ2-1; TRBD2 aligns across 10 bases. Germline CDR1 is PRHDT and CDR2 is FYEKMQ (reference sequence). V lost 3 bases to trimming and J lost 10 bases; unmatched junction nucleotides: 0. The CDR3 runs 12 residues.